What follows is one T cell receptor beta chain and its context. Adults between about 18 and 89 years of age took part from more than 20 US areas. The CDR3 contains 13 residues. The trim removed 4 bases at V and 7 bases at J, leaving 7 bases unmatched. The germline V gene encodes CDR1 SNHLY and CDR2 FYNNEI. The data are from a study of blood T cell repertoires in COVID-19. At the level of the study: Samples representing acute and convalescent COVID-19 were sourced from the United States, Italy and Spain.

Profiling relied on immunoSEQ multiplex PCR, and the TCRdb table lists in-frame clones only, not all of them. Of approximately 300,000 clones in the sample, about 89% are singletons; the top ten hold approximately 2.5%. Sequencing was performed on PBMCs or T cells enriched from blood (not recorded which). The chain uses TRBV2 and TRBJ2-7, with TRBD2 matching over 7 bases. The receptor was isolated from a young woman who had recovered from COVID-19. CDR3 region: CASSVDPGREQYF. The DNA of the CDR3 is TGTGCCAGCAGTGTCGACCCCGGGAGGGAGCAGTACTTC.